This TCR beta chain appears in the sequencing data of a study of shared clonotypes between healthy human individuals. Each sorted subset replicate got 200 ng genomic DNA, around 29,000 genomes. Libraries were prepared by immunoSEQ multiplex PCR; TCRdb keeps only in-frame clonotypes and omits some of them. This sample carries around 700,000 clones, about two thirds of them seen once, and the ten largest clones take 1.8%. This CDR3 spans 12 amino acids. CDR1 GTSNPN and CDR2 SVGIG come from the germline V gene (reference sequence). Sequencing used memory CD4+ T cells sorted from blood. Described subset: CD45RA-negative fraction. This chain joins TRBV30 and TRBJ2-5; D possibly matches TRBD1 or TRBD2 (5 bases each). The DNA end lines up better with TRBJ2-7; the J call may be wrong. The receptor was derived from a woman in her 30s in good health. CDR3 sequence reads: CAWIRGQGEQYF. In DNA, the CDR3 is TGTGCCTGGATCCGCGGGCAGGGCGAGCAGTACTTC.